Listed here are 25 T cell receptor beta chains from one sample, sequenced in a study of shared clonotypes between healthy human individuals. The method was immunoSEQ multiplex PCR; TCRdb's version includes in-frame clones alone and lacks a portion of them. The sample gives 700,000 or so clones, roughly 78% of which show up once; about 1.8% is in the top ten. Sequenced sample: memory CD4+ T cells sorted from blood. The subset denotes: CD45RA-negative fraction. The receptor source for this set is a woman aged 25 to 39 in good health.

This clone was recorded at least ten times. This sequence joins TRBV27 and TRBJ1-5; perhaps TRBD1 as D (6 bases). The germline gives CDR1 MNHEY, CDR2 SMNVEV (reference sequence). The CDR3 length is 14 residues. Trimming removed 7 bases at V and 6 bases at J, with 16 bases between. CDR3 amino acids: CASNERGGSQPQHF. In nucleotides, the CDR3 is TGTGCCAGCAACGAGAGGGGGGGAAGTCAGCCCCAGCATTTT.

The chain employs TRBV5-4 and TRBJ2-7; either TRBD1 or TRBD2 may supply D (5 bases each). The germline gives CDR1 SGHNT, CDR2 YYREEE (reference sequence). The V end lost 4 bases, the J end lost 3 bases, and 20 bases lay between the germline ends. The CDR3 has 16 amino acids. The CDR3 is CASSPGGQGKIYEQYF. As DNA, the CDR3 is TGTGCCAGCAGCCCGGGCGGGCAGGGTAAGATCTACGAGCAGTACTTC.

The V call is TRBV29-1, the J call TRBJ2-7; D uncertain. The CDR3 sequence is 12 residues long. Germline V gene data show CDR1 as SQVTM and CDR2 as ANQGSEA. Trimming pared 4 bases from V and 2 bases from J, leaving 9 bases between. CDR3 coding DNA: TGCAGCGTTGTGGCACCCACCTACGAGCAGTACTTC. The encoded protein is CSVVAPTYEQYF.

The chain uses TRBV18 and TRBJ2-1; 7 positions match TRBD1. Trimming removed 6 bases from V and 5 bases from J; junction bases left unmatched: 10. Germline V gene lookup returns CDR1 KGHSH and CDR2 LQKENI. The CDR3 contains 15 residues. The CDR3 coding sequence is TGTGCCAGCTCCCCCCGGGCGCAGGGGGACAATGAGCAGTTCTTC. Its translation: CASSPRAQGDNEQFF. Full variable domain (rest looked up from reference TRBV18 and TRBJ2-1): NAGVMQNPRHLVRRRGQEARLRCSPMKGHSHVYWYRQLPEEGLKFMVYLQKENIIDESGMPKERFSAEFPKEGPSILRIQQVVRGDSAAYFCASSPRAQGDNEQFFGPGTRLTVL.

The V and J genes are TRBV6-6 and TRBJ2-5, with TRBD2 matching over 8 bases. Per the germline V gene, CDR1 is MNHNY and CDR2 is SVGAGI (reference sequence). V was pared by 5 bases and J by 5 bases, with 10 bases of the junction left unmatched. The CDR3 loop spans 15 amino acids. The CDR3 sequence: CASSREREIRETQYF. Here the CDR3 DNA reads TGTGCCAGCAGTCGAGAGCGGGAGATCCGGGAGACCCAGTACTTC.

CDR3 protein: CASSRTGGSGYTF. CDR3 DNA sequence: TGTGCCAGCAGTCGGACAGGGGGCAGCGGCTACACCTTC. This chain uses TRBV6-5 with TRBJ1-2; TRBD1 agrees at 11 bases. V lost 5 bases to trimming and J lost 8 bases; unmatched junction nucleotides: 4. The CDR3 has 13 residues. Germline values: CDR1 MNHEY, CDR2 SVGAGI.

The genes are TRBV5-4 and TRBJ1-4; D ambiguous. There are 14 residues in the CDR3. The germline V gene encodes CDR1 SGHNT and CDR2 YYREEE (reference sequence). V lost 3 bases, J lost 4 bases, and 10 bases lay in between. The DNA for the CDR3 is TGTGCCAGCAGCTCGACGAATAATAATGAAAAACTGTTTTTT. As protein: CASSSTNNNEKLFF.

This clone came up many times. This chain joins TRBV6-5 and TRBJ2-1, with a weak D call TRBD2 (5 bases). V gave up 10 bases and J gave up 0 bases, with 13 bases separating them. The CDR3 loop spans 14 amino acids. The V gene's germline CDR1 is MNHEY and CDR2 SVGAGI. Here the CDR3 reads CATGKLGSYNEQFF. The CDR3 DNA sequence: TGTGCCACTGGGAAACTAGGCTCCTACAATGAGCAGTTCTTC.

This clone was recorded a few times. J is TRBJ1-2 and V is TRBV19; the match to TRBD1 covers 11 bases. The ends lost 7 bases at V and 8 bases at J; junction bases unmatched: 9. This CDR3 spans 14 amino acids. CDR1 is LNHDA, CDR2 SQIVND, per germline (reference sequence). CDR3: CASTRGQGAGGYTF. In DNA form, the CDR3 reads TGTGCCAGTACCAGAGGACAGGGGGCAGGGGGCTACACCTTC.

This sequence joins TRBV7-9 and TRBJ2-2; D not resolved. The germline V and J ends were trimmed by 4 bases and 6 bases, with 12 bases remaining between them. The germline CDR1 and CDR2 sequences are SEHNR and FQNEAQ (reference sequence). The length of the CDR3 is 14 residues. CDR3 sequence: CASSSRMESGELFF. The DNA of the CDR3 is TGTGCCAGCAGCTCAAGAATGGAGTCCGGGGAGCTGTTTTTT.

In DNA, the CDR3 is TGTGCCACCAGCAGGGACAGGGATGGGGCCAACGTCCTGACTTTC. It yields the protein CATSRDRDGANVLTF. The chain carries TRBV15 and TRBJ2-6; 8 nucleotides align to TRBD1. With V trimmed by 3 bases and J by 3 bases, 1 base remained unmatched. The CDR3 covers 15 residues. The germline V gene encodes CDR1 LNHNV and CDR2 YYDKDF (reference sequence).

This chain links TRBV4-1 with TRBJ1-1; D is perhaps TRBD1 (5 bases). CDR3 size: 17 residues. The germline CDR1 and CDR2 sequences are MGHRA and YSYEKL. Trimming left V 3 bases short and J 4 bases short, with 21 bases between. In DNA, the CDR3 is TGCGCCAGCAGCCACGCGGGAAGGGTAAGGGGAGGCACTGAAGCTTTCTTT. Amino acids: CASSHAGRVRGGTEAFF.

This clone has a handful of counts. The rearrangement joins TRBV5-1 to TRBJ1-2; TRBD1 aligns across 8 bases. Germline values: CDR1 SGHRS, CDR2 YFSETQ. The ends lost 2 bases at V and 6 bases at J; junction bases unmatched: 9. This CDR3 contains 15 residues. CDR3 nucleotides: TGCGCCAGCAGCTTTAAAGGACAGGGAAGTGATGGCTACACCTTC. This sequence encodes CASSFKGQGSDGYTF.

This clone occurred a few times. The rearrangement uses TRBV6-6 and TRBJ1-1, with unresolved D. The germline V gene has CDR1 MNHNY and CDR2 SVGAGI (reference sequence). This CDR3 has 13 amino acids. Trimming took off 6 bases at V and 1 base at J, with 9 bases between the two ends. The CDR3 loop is CASSLDQNTEAFF. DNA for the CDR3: TGTGCCAGCAGCCTGGACCAGAACACTGAAGCTTTCTTT.

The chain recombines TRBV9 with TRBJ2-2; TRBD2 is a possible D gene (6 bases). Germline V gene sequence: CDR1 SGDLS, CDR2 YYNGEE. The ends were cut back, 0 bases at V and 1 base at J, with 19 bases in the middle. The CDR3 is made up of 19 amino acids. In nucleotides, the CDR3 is TGTGCCAGCAGCGTAGGGGGAATGGGTGCGGGGATGAACACCGGGGAGCTGTTTTTT. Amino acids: CASSVGGMGAGMNTGELFF.

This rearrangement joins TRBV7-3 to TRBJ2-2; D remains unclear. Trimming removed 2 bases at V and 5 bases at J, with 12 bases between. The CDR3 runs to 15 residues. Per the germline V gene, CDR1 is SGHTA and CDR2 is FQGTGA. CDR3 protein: CASSLDHQRTGELFF. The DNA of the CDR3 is TGTGCCAGCAGCTTAGACCACCAACGGACCGGGGAGCTGTTTTTT.

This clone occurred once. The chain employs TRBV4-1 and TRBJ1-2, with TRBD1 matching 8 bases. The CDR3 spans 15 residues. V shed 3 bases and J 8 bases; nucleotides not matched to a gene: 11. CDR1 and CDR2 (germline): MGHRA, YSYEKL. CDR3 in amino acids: CASSQVGRGPGGYTF. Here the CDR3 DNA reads TGCGCCAGCAGCCAGGTGGGCAGGGGGCCAGGAGGCTACACCTTC.

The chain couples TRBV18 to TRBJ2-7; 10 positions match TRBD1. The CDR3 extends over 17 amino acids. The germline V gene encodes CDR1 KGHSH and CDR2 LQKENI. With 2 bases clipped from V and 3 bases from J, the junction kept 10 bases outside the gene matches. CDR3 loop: CASSPGTGETRYYEQYF. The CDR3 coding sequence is TGTGCCAGCTCACCAGGGACAGGGGAAACCCGTTACTACGAGCAGTACTTC.

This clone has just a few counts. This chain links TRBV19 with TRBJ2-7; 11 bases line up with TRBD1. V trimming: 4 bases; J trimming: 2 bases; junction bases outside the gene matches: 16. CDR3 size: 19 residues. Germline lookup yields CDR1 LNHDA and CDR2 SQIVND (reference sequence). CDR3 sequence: CASSSLHPGTGGNPYEQYF. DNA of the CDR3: TGTGCCAGTAGTAGTCTCCACCCTGGGACAGGGGGGAACCCCTACGAGCAGTACTTC.

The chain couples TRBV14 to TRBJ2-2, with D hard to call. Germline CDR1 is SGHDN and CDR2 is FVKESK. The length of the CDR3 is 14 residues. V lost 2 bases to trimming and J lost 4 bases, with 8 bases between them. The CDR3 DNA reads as TGTGCCAGCAGCCAATTTCAGAGCACCGGGGAGCTGTTTTTT. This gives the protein CASSQFQSTGELFF.

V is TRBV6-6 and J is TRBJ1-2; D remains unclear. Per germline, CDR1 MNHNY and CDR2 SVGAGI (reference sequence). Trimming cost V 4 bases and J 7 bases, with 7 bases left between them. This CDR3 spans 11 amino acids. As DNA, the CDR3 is TGTGCCAGCAGTTCGACACGTGGCTACACCTTC. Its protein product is CASSSTRGYTF.

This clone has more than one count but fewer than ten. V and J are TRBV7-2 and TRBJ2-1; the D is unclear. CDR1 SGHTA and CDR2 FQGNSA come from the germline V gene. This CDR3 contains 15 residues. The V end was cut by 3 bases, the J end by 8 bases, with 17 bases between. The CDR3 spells CASSFLVNFVDEQFF. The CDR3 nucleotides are TGTGCCAGCAGCTTTCTAGTGAACTTCGTCGATGAGCAGTTCTTC.

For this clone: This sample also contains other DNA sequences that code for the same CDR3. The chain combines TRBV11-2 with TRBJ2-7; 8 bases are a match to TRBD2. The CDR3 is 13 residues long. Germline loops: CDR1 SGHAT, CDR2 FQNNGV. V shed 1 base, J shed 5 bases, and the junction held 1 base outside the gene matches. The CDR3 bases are TGTGCCAGCAGCTTAGTCGGGAGGGACGAGCAGTACTTC. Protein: CASSLVGRDEQYF.

CDR3 loop: CASRIDGISHNEQFF. CDR3 DNA: TGTGCCAGCAGGATAGACGGGATTTCCCACAATGAGCAGTTCTTC. The chain carries TRBV7-3 and TRBJ2-1; TRBD2 might be the D (5 bases). Trimming removed 6 bases from V and 5 bases from J, with 17 bases in between. Per the germline V gene, CDR1 is SGHTA and CDR2 is FQGTGA. This CDR3 has 15 residues. Filled out from reference TRBV7-3 and TRBJ2-1, the complete variable domain reads GAGVSQTPSNKVTEKGKYVELRCDPISGHTALYWYRQSLGQGPEFLIYFQGTGAADDSGLPNDRFFAVRPEGSVSTLKIQRTERGDSAVYLCASRIDGISHNEQFFGPGTRLTVL.

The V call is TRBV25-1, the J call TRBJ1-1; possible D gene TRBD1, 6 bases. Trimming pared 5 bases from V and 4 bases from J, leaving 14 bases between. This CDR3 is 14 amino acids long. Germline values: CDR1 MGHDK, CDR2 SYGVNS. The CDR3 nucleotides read TGTGCCAGCAGTTCCACAGGGCTTGGCACTGAAGCTTTCTTT. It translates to CASSSTGLGTEAFF.